The clone carrying this T cell receptor beta chain turned up a few times. This entry is derived from a study of blood T cell repertoires in COVID-19. Looking at the study overall: The cDNA or gDNA used as material had been derived from T cells, B-cell-depleted T cells, or PBMCs.

Produced via immunoSEQ multiplex PCR; TCRdb's table is partial and in-frame only. The sample holds about 190,000 clones, about 81% seen once. In terms of age and location, participants ranged from roughly 18 to 90 years and lived in around 22 US areas. Donors were grouped by their self-reported clinical history. Recovered status applied to Cohort 3 donors who had two consecutive negative PCRs. It also applied to those with clearance or with symptom resolution. V lost 0 bases, J lost 1 base, and 6 bases stayed unmatched. CDR1 is SGHKS and CDR2 is YYEKEE in the germline V gene (reference sequence). CDR3 length: 17 residues.

The TCR comes from a woman in her 30s who had recovered from COVID-19. The chain uses TRBV5-5 and TRBJ1-3, with 8 bases that match TRBD1. The source material was PBMCs or T cells enriched from blood (not recorded which). CDR3: CASSLVSGGLSGNTIYF. The CDR3 DNA sequence: TGTGCCAGCAGCTTGGTTTCAGGGGGCTTGTCTGGAAACACCATATATTTT.